This T cell receptor (beta chain) was found in a study of cytomegalovirus exposure and HLA in healthy donors. This clone was seen a few times. V was pared by 3 bases and J by 4 bases, with 11 bases between. Germline CDR1 is SNHLY and CDR2 is FYNNEI. This CDR3 region has 14 residues. Primers included in the PCR were 60 Vbeta and 13 Jbeta primers. Only in-frame clones appear in the TCRdb table, and some are missing; sequencing was by immunoSEQ multiplex PCR. The sample records over 150,000 clones, over 75% being singletons. The TCR sequence derives from a human donor in good health. The chain recombines TRBV2 with TRBJ2-3; a possible D gene is TRBD1 (6 bases). Sequencing input: PBMCs. The CDR3 is CASSEGRGPDTQYF. Written as DNA, the CDR3 is TGTGCCAGCAGTGAGGGCAGGGGCCCAGATACGCAGTATTTT. The whole variable domain, remainder taken from reference TRBV2 and TRBJ2-3, is EPEVTQTPSHQVTQMGQEVILRCVPISNHLYFYWYRQILGQKVEFLVSFYNNEISEKSEIFDDQFSVERPDGSNFTLKIRSTKLEDSAMYFCASSEGRGPDTQYFGPGTRLTVL.